The 22 T cell receptor beta chains below were found in one sample sequenced in a study of post-analysis software for immune sequencing data. Notes on the study in general: Relative to controls, patients had 4 or 5 TRBV segments at higher frequency, with TRBV5-6, TRBV5-1 and TRBV20-1 among these.

These receptors' antigens are unknown. The TCR beta cDNA libraries carried unique molecular identifiers. TCRdb re-derived calls from the PCR reads in MiXCR, one entry per CDR3 protein. The sample carries around 710,000 distinct CDR3 sequences, around 42% recorded once. The specimen was blood. Receptors originate from a girl aged 5-17 years with multiple sclerosis.

The rearrangement links TRBV7-2 to TRBJ2-3, with D possibly matching TRBD1 (6 bases). CDR1 is SGHTA and CDR2 is FQGNSA in the germline V gene. V shed 6 bases and J shed 6 bases, with 16 bases lying between them. This CDR3 contains 14 residues. CDR3 sequence reads: CASSPRTVGDTQYF. The CDR3 DNA reads as TGTGCCAGCAGTCCCAGGACAGTCGGGGATACGCAGTATTTT.

There are a few counts of this clonotype. CDR3 coding DNA: TGCAGCGTCTCAACAGGTTACTCCTACGAGCAGTACTTC. It codes for CSVSTGYSYEQYF. The chain employs TRBV29-1 and TRBJ2-7, with D possibly matching TRBD1 (5 bases). The ends were cut back, 6 bases at V and 0 bases at J, with 12 bases in the middle. The CDR3 consists of 13 residues. Germline CDR1 is SQVTM and CDR2 is ANQGSEA.

CDR3 bases: TGCAGCGTTCGACAGGGGATGAACACTGAAGCTTTCTTT. It yields the protein CSVRQGMNTEAFF. This rearrangement joins TRBV29-1 to TRBJ1-1; 8 nucleotides align to TRBD1. Germline loops: CDR1 SQVTM, CDR2 ANQGSEA. The V gene end was trimmed by 5 bases and the J gene end by 0 bases; junction bases not matched to a gene: 2. The CDR3 is made up of 13 amino acids.

The chain is built from TRBV7-2 and TRBJ2-1, with 12 bases aligning to TRBD2. Germline values: CDR1 SGHTA, CDR2 FQGNSA. V shed 4 bases, J shed 10 bases, and the junction held 11 bases outside the gene matches. This CDR3 spans 16 amino acids. CDR3 sequence reads: CASSSGGLAGFGEQFF. The CDR3 DNA follows: TGTGCCAGCAGCTCTGGTGGACTAGCGGGATTTGGGGAGCAGTTCTTC.

The rearrangement uses TRBV28 and TRBJ2-1; maybe TRBD2 (6 bases). In germline, CDR1 is MDHEN, CDR2 SYDVKM. This CDR3 is built from 14 residues. V lost 5 bases to trimming and J lost 9 bases, with 17 bases between them. CDR3 protein: CASSPAGGFGEQFF. CDR3 in DNA: TGTGCCAGCAGTCCGGCCGGAGGGTTCGGTGAGCAGTTCTTC.

The chain recombines TRBV29-1 with TRBJ1-1; D gene unclear. The CDR3 consists of 14 residues. Germline CDR1 and CDR2: SQVTM and ANQGSEA. Between the trimmed V and J ends, which lost 3 bases and 5 bases, there was a span of 16 bases. The CDR3 loop reads CSVEVWRASTEAFF. The DNA of the CDR3 is TGCAGCGTTGAGGTTTGGAGGGCCTCTACTGAAGCTTTCTTT.

This clonotype was seen only a few times. V and J are TRBV5-1 and TRBJ2-1; D unclear. The CDR3 covers 15 residues. Germline CDR1 is SGHRS and CDR2 is YFSETQ. V was clipped by 2 bases and J by 4 bases, with 13 bases between them. CDR3: CASSFSGPGYNEQFF. The CDR3 DNA is TGCGCCAGCAGCTTTTCCGGGCCAGGTTACAATGAGCAGTTCTTC.

This clonotype turned up a few times. The chain joins TRBV5-6 to TRBJ2-5; D not resolved. Germline CDR1 reads SGHDT; CDR2 reads YYEEEE. V lost 1 base, J lost 2 bases, and 12 bases lay in between. The CDR3 consists of 15 residues. CDR3 coding DNA: TGTGCCAGCAGCTTGATCGTGGGCAGACAAGAGACCCAGTACTTC. It specifies CASSLIVGRQETQYF.

J is TRBJ1-2 and V is TRBV7-6; 8 bases match TRBD1. V dropped 0 bases and J dropped 7; count of bases not matched to a gene: 7. The CDR3 runs 15 residues. Germline V gene sequence: CDR1 SGHVS, CDR2 FNYEAQ. The CDR3 DNA sequence: TGTGCCAGCAGCTTAGCGCCCAGGGGGCAGGGTGGCTACACCTTC. Translation: CASSLAPRGQGGYTF.

This clonotype was seen more than once but under ten times. The V gene is TRBV29-1, the J gene TRBJ2-5, with 9 bases that match TRBD1. From germline, CDR1 is SQVTM and CDR2 ANQGSEA. This CDR3 is 14 amino acids long. The V and J ends lost 7 bases and 2 bases, in that order; junction bases with no gene match: 8. The CDR3 sequence is CSASQGATQETQYF. DNA of the CDR3: TGCAGCGCTTCACAGGGGGCGACTCAAGAGACCCAGTACTTC.

V gene TRBV7-3 combines with J gene TRBJ2-6; either TRBD1 or TRBD2 may fit D (5 bases each). Between the trimmed V and J ends, which lost 4 bases and 0 bases, there was a span of 10 bases. Germline V CDR1 and CDR2: SGHTA, FQGTGA. This CDR3 contains 16 residues. CDR3 sequence (DNA): TGTGCCAGCAGCTCGGGGCCTCGCTCTGGGGCCAACGTCCTGACTTTC. The encoded protein is CASSSGPRSGANVLTF.

This clonotype was observed a few times. This chain connects TRBV6-5 to TRBJ1-6, with TRBD1 matching over 8 bases. The germline CDR1 and CDR2 sequences are MNHEY and SVGAGI. This CDR3 is built from 16 residues. J lost 10 bases, V lost 3 bases, and 11 bases had no gene match. The chain's CDR3 is CASSYRGQGARSPLHF. The CDR3 nucleotides read TGTGCCAGCAGTTATAGGGGGCAGGGGGCGAGATCACCCCTCCACTTT.

The chain couples TRBV6-5 to TRBJ2-5; 8 positions match TRBD2. Germline lookup yields CDR1 MNHEY and CDR2 SVGAGI. Trimming cost V 7 bases and J 4 bases; bases outside gene matches: 5. CDR3 size: 13 residues. CDR3 sequence reads: CASTGGVAETQYF. In DNA form, the CDR3 reads TGTGCCAGCACGGGAGGGGTGGCAGAGACCCAGTACTTC.

This clonotype was found a few times. The chain uses TRBV20-1 and TRBJ2-1; 14 bases fit TRBD2. J gave up 7 bases and V 0 bases, and 2 bases lay outside the gene matches. The CDR3 length is 15 residues. Germline assignment: CDR1 DFQATT and CDR2 SNEGSKA (reference sequence). The CDR3 DNA follows: TGCAGTGCTAGAGACCGGACTAGCGGGAGGAATGAGCAGTTCTTC. It specifies CSARDRTSGRNEQFF.

This clonotype occurred a few times. This chain uses TRBV5-4 with TRBJ2-5; D may be TRBD2 (7 bases). The CDR3 is 17 residues long. In germline, CDR1 is SGHNT, CDR2 YYREEE (reference sequence). Trimming removed 4 bases from V and 2 bases from J, with 21 bases in between. CDR3: CASSGGVPGALQETQYF. For the CDR3, the DNA is TGTGCCAGCAGCGGGGGGGTGCCAGGGGCCCTTCAAGAGACCCAGTACTTC.

This chain uses TRBV7-2 with TRBJ2-5; 8 bases line up with TRBD2. The CDR3 is made up of 17 amino acids. With V trimmed by 1 base and J by 4 bases, 11 bases remained unmatched. Germline CDR1 and CDR2: SGHTA and FQGNSA. CDR3: CASSLDERTSPPETQYF. CDR3 nucleotide sequence: TGTGCCAGCAGCTTAGATGAGAGGACTAGCCCACCAGAGACCCAGTACTTC.

This clonotype was observed a handful of times. V usage is TRBV7-9 and J usage is TRBJ2-7, with D perhaps TRBD1 or TRBD2 (5 bases each). The V gene's germline CDR1 is SEHNR and CDR2 FQNEAQ (reference sequence). Trimming shortened V by 5 bases and J by 4 bases, and 15 bases separated the two germline ends. This CDR3 is built from 14 residues. The CDR3: CASSASGTDYEQYF. In DNA form, the CDR3 reads TGTGCCAGCAGCGCCTCCGGGACCGATTACGAGCAGTACTTC.

This clonotype was seen a single time. V and J are TRBV5-4 and TRBJ1-1; D might be TRBD1 (6 bases). The CDR3 runs to 13 residues. Per germline, CDR1 SGHNT and CDR2 YYREEE (reference sequence). Trimming took off 3 bases at V and 4 bases at J, with 10 bases between the two ends. This CDR3 reads CASSYWTATEAFF. The CDR3 coding sequence is TGTGCCAGCAGCTACTGGACAGCCACTGAAGCTTTCTTT. The whole variable domain, remainder taken from reference TRBV5-4 and TRBJ1-1, is ETGVTQSPTHLIKTRGQQVTLRCSSQSGHNTVSWYQQALGQGPQFIFQYYREEENGRGNFPPRFSGLQFPNYSSELNVNALELDDSALYLCASSYWTATEAFFGQGTRLTVV.

V gene TRBV11-2 combines with J gene TRBJ1-4; 7 bases map to TRBD1. The J segment lost 1 base and the V segment lost 5 bases, leaving 16 bases of the junction unmatched. The CDR3 contains 19 residues. From germline, CDR1 is SGHAT and CDR2 FQNNGV. Here the CDR3 reads CASSKILRGRQGTNEKLFF. The DNA for the CDR3 is TGTGCCAGCAGCAAGATTCTGCGGGGCAGACAGGGAACTAATGAAAAACTGTTTTTT.

This clonotype was seen just once. The rearrangement joins TRBV27 to TRBJ2-3; 10 nucleotides align to TRBD1. V was clipped by 6 bases and J by 2 bases; unmatched bases: 8. CDR1 MNHEY and CDR2 SMNVEV come from the germline V gene (reference sequence). CDR3 length equals 16 residues. CDR3 sequence reads: CASSQGQGLATDTQYF. The CDR3 DNA is TGTGCCAGCAGCCAGGGACAGGGGCTAGCCACAGATACGCAGTATTTT.

This clonotype was detected only once. Here the CDR3 reads CASRPRGGIGGYTF. The CDR3 nucleotides read TGTGCCAGCAGACCCCGGGGGGGAATCGGTGGCTACACCTTC. The rearrangement joins TRBV6-1 to TRBJ1-2; a weak D match, TRBD1 (5 bases). CDR1 is MNHNS and CDR2 is SASEGT in the germline V gene. Trimming left V 6 bases short and J 7 bases short, with 18 bases between. The CDR3 runs 14 residues.

This clonotype was seen only a few times. The V call is TRBV20-1, the J call TRBJ2-5; D uncertain. This CDR3 has 14 residues. V lost 5 bases, J lost 5 bases, and 18 bases lay in between. CDR1 is DFQATT, CDR2 SNEGSKA, per germline (reference sequence). CDR3 coding DNA: TGCAGTGCTGATGCTTATGGGCTACTCGAGACCCAGTACTTC. Residues: CSADAYGLLETQYF.